This T cell receptor (beta chain) was found in a study of PD-1 blockade in classical Hodgkin lymphoma. Study observations and caveats: Some patients began nivolumab under 1 year after ASCT. These patients were excluded from later analyses. The drivers behind the repertoire differences, possibly disease activity or prior therapy, remain undefined. Whoever responded completely had baseline diversity much like that seen in newly diagnosed patients.

Some clones are missing from TCRdb's copy, which holds only in-frame ones; the method was immunoSEQ multiplex PCR. This sample yields fewer than 35,000 clones, of which about 88% are seen a single time; over 0.8% belongs to the top ten. As concerns this clone: Its antigen is as yet unknown.

Time point denoted: cycle 4 day 1 (C4D1), after 6 weeks of nivolumab. Patients all relapsed after autologous stem cell transplantation, and there was variation in brentuximab vedotin exposure. CD4+ T cells were purified from thawed PBMCs by negative selection. Germline loops: CDR1 MGHRA, CDR2 YSYEKL. The V gene lost 4 bases and the J gene lost 4 bases, with 19 bases spanning the gap. The CDR3 totals 16 residues. Sequenced here: CD4+ T cells from blood, sampled before the fourth cycle of nivolumab. This receptor was obtained from a human donor with classical Hodgkin lymphoma. The rearrangement uses TRBV4-1 and TRBJ2-5; unclear D gene. For the CDR3, the DNA is TGCGCCAGCAGCCCCGGCCCCCAGGAGTATCTAGAGACCCAGTACTTC. Translated: CASSPGPQEYLETQYF.